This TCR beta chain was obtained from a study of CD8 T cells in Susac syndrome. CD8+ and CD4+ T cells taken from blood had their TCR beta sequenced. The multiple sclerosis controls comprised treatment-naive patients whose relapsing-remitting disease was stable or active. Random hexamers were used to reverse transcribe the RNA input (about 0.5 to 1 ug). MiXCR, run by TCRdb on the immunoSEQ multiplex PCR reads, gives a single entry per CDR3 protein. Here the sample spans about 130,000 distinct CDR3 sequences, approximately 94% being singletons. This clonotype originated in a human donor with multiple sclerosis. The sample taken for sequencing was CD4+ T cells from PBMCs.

The DNA of the CDR3 is TGTGCCTGGACCTTAGGGGCGGCGCCCTATGGCTACACCTTC. Amino acid sequence: CAWTLGAAPYGYTF. The chain employs TRBV30 and TRBJ1-2, with D possibly matching TRBD1 (5 bases). V was cut by 4 bases and J by 4 bases, with 16 bases left in between. The V gene's germline CDR1 is GTSNPN and CDR2 SVGIG (reference sequence). There are 14 residues in the CDR3.